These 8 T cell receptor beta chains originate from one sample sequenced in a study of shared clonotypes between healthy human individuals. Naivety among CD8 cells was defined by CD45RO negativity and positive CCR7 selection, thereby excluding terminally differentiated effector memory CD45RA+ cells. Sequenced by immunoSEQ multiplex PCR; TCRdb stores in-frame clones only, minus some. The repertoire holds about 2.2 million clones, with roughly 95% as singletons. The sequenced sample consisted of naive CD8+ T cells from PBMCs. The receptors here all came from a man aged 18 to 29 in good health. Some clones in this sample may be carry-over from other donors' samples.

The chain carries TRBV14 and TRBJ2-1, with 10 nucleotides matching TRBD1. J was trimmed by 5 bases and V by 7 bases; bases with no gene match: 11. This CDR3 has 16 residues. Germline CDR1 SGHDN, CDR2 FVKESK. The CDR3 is CASNPLRQGANNEQFF. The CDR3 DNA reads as TGTGCCAGCAACCCCCTAAGACAGGGGGCTAACAATGAGCAGTTCTTC.

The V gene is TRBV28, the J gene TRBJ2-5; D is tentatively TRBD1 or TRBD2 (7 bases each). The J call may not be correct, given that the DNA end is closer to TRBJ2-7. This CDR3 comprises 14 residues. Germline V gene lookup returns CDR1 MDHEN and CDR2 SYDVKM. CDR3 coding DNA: TGTGCCACCACGGGGAGGGGGCCGAGGTACGAGCAGTACTTC. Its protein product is CATTGRGPRYEQYF.

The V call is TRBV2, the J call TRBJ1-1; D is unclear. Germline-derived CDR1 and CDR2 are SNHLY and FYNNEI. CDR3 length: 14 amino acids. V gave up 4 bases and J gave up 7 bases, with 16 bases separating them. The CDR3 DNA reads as TGTGCCAGCAGTGTTGAGAAAGGGTTGATTGAAGCTTTCTTT. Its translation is CASSVEKGLIEAFF.

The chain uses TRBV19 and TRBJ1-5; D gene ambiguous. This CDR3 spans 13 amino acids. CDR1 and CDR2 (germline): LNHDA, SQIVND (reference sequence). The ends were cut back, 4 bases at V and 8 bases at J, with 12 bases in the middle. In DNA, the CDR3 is TGTGCCAGTAGTACACACTTGGAGGAGCCCCAGCATTTT. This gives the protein CASSTHLEEPQHF.

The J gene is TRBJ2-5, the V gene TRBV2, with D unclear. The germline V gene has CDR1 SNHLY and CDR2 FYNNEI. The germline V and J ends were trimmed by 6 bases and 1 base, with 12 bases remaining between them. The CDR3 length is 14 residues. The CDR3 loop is CASSTLGGQETQYF. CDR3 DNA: TGTGCCAGCAGCACCTTGGGCGGCCAAGAGACCCAGTACTTC.

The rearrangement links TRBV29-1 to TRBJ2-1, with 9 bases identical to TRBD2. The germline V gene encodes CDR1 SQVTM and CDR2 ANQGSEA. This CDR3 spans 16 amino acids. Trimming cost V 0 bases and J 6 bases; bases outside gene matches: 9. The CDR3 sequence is CSVEDLGSGSVNEQFF. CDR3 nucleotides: TGCAGCGTTGAAGATCTGGGTAGCGGGAGTGTCAATGAGCAGTTCTTC.

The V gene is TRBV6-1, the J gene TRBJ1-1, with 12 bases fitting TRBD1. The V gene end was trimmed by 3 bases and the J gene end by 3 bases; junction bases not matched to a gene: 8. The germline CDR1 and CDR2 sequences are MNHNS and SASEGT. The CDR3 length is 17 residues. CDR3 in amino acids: CASSDTGTGGAHTEAFF. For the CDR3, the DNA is TGTGCCAGCAGTGATACCGGGACAGGGGGCGCGCACACTGAAGCTTTCTTT.

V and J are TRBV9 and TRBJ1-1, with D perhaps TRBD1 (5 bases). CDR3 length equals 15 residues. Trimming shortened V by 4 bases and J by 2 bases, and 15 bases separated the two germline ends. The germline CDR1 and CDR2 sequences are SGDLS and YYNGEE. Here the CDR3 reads CASSPSGGPNTEAFF. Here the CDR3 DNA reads TGTGCCAGCAGCCCCAGTGGGGGACCTAACACTGAAGCTTTCTTT.